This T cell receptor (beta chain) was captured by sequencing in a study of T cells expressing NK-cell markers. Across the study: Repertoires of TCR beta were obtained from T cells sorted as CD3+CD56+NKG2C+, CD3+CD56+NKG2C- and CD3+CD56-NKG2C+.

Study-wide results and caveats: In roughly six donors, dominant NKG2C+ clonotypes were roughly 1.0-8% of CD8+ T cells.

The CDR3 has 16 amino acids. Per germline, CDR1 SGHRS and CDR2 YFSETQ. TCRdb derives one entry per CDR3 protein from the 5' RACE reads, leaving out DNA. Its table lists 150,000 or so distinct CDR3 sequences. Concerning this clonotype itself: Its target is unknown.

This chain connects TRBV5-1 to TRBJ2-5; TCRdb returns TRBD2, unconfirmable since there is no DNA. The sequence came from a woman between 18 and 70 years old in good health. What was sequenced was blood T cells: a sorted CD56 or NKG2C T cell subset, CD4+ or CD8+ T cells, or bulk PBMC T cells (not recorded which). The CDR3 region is CASSSGTSGSYETQYF.